This T cell receptor beta chain was sequenced in a study of CD8 T cells in ankylosing spondylitis. Study-wide results and caveats: Roughly eight highly homologous variants made up a TCR beta motif that seemed to typify ankylosing spondylitis blood.

This CDR3 has 13 amino acids. Deletions cut 6 bases from V and 1 base from J, with 11 bases between. From germline, CDR1 is SQVTM and CDR2 ANQGSEA. Libraries for TCR beta were made by quantitative 5'-RACE with molecular barcodes. MiXCR, run by TCRdb on the 5' RACE reads, gives a single entry per CDR3 protein. The table shows around 250,000 distinct CDR3 sequences, with roughly a third occurring only once. In the case of this clonotype: Its target is not known.

V gene TRBV29-1 combines with J gene TRBJ2-3; no reliable D call. This TCR was recovered from a male donor with ankylosing spondylitis or in good health (not recorded which). The sequenced sample was blood, either unsorted or a sorted T cell fraction (not recorded which). The CDR3 nucleotides are TGCAGCGTCGGTCAACCCCGCACAGATACGCAGTATTTT. It is translated as CSVGQPRTDTQYF.